This entry describes one TCR beta chain. This sample is drawn from a study of PD-L1 blockade in urothelial cancer. Across the study: Each blood sample yielded a median of about 150,000 T cells.

This table comes from immunoSEQ multiplex PCR, and its TCRdb copy is limited to in-frame clones, with some not included. The data contain about 74,000 clones, around 90% of them singletons. V was trimmed by 1 base and J by 6 bases, leaving 9 bases between them. CDR1 and CDR2 (germline): LNHDA, SQIVND (reference sequence). This CDR3 has 14 residues. Documented time point: pretreatment peripheral blood. Pretreatment and on-treatment samples were taken, numbering 1 to 8 per patient. Sequencing used PBMCs, obtained around atezolizumab (anti-PD-L1) treatment. The chain carries TRBV19 and TRBJ2-2; D possibly corresponds to TRBD1 (5 bases). The receptor comes from a man in his 70s with urothelial cancer. The CDR3 DNA follows: TGTGCCAGTAGTATAGGTAAGGGGCCCGGGGAGCTGTTTTTT. It translates to CASSIGKGPGELFF.